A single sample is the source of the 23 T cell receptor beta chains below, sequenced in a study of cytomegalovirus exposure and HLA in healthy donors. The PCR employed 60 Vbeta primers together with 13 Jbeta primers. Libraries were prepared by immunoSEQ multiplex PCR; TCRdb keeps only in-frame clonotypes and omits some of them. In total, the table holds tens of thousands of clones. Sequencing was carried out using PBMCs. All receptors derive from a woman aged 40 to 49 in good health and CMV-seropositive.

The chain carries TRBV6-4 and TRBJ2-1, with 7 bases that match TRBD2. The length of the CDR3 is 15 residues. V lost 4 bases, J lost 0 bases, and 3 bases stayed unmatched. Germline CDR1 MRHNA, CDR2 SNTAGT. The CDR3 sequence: CASSVASGSYNEQFF. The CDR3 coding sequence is TGTGCCAGCAGTGTAGCTAGCGGCTCCTACAATGAGCAGTTCTTC.

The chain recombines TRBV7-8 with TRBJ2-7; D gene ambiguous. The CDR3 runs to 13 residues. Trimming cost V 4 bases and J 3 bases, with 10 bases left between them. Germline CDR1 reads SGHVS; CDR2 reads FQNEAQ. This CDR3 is CASSSLNVYEQYF. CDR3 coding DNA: TGTGCCAGCAGCTCACTGAATGTCTACGAGCAGTACTTC.

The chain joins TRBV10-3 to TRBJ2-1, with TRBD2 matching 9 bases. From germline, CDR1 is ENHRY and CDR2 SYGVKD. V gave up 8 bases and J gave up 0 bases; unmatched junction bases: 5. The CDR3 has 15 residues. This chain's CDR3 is CAISSSGDSYNEQFF. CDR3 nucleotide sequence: TGTGCCATCTCCTCTAGCGGGGACTCCTACAATGAGCAGTTCTTC.

This chain's CDR3 is CASSLSGDTQYF. CDR3 coding DNA: TGTGCCAGCAGCTTATCGGGGGATACGCAGTATTTT. The chain uses TRBV7-2 and TRBJ2-3, with D tentatively TRBD2 (5 bases). CDR1 is SGHTA, CDR2 FQGNSA, per germline. The CDR3 covers 12 residues. Trimming shortened V by 2 bases and J by 6 bases, and 6 bases separated the two germline ends.

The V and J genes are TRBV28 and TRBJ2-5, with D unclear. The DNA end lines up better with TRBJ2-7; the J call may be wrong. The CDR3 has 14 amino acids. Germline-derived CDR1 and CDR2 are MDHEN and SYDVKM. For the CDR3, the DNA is TGTGCCAGCAGTTTACTGGGCTTCCCCTACGAGCAGTACTTC. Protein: CASSLLGFPYEQYF.

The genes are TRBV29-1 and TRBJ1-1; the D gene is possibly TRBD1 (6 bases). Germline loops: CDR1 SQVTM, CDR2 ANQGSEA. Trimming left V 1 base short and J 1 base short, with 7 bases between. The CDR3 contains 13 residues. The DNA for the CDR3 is TGCAGCGTTGAAGTGGGGGCGAACACTGAAGCTTTCTTT. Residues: CSVEVGANTEAFF.

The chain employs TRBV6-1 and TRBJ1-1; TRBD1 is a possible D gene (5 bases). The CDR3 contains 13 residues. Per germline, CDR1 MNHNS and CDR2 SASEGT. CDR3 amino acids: CGMSRGESTEAFF. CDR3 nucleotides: TGTGGAATGTCACGGGGGGAATCCACTGAAGCTTTCTTT.

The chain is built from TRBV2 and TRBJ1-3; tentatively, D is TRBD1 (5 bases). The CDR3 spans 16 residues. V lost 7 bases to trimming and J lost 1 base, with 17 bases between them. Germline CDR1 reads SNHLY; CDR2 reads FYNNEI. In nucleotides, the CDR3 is TGTGCCAGCAACCCCACGGGGGGTCTTTCTGGAAACACCATATATTTT. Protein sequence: CASNPTGGLSGNTIYF.

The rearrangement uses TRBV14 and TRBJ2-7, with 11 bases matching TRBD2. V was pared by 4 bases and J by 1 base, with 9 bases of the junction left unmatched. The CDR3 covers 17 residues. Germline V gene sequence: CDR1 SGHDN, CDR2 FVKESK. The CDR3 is CASSRYSGRGRSYEQYF. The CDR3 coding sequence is TGTGCCAGCAGCCGATATAGCGGGAGGGGAAGGTCCTACGAGCAGTACTTC.

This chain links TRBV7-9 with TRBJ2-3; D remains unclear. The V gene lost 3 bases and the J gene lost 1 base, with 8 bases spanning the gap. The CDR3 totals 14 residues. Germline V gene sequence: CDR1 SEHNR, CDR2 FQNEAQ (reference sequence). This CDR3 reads CASSFHTRTDTQYF. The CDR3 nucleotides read TGTGCCAGCAGCTTCCACACCCGCACAGATACGCAGTATTTT.

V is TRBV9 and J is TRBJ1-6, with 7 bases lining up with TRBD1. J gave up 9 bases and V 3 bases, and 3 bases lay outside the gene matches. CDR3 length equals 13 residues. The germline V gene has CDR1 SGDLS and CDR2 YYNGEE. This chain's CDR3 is CASSATGASPLHF. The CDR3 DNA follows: TGTGCCAGCAGCGCTACAGGGGCTTCACCCCTCCACTTT.

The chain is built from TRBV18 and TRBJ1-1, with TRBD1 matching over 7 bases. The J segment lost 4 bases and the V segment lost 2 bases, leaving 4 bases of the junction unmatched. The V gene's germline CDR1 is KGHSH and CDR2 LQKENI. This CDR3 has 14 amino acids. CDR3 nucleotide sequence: TGTGCCAGCTCACCAAGCCCAGGGGGCACTGAAGCTTTCTTT. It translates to CASSPSPGGTEAFF. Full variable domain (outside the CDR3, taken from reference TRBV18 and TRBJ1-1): NAGVMQNPRHLVRRRGQEARLRCSPMKGHSHVYWYRQLPEEGLKFMVYLQKENIIDESGMPKERFSAEFPKEGPSILRIQQVVRGDSAAYFCASSPSPGGTEAFFGQGTRLTVV.

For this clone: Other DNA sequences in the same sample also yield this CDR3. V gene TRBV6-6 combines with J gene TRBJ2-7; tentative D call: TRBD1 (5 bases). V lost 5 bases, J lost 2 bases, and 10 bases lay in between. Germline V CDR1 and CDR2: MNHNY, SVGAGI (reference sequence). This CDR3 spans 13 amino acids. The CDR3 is CASSGQGTYEQYF. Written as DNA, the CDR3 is TGTGCCAGCAGTGGGCAGGGTACCTACGAGCAGTACTTC.

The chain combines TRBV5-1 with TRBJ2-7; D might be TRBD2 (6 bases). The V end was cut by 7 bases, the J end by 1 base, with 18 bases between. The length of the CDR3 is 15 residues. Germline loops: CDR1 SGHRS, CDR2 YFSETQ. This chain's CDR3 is CASGRLGPSSYEQYF. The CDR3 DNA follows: TGCGCCAGCGGCCGACTAGGCCCCTCATCCTACGAGCAGTACTTC.

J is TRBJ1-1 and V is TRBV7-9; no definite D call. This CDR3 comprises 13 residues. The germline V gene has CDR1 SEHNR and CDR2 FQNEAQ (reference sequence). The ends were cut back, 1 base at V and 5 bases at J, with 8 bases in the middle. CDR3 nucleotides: TGTGCCAGCAGCTTAGTTTTGAGGACTGAAGCTTTCTTT. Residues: CASSLVLRTEAFF.

This CDR3 reads CASSTSSGGWTQYF. In DNA, the CDR3 is TGTGCCAGCAGTACTTCTAGCGGGGGATGGACCCAGTACTTC. This sequence joins TRBV28 and TRBJ2-5; 10 bases are a match to TRBD2. CDR1 MDHEN and CDR2 SYDVKM come from the germline V gene. This CDR3 is built from 14 residues. After removal of 5 bases from V and 7 bases from J, the junction contained 7 bases not matched to a gene.

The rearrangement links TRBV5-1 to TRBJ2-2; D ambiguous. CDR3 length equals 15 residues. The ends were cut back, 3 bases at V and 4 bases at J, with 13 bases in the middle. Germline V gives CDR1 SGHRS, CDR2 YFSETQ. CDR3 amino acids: CASSYLSTGTGELFF. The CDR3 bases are TGCGCCAGCAGCTATCTTTCTACGGGCACCGGGGAGCTGTTTTTT.

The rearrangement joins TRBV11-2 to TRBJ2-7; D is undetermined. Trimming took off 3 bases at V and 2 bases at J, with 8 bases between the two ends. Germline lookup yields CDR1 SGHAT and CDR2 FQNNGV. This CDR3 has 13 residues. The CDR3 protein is CASSFDSTYEQYF. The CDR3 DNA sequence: TGTGCCAGCAGCTTCGACTCCACCTACGAGCAGTACTTC.

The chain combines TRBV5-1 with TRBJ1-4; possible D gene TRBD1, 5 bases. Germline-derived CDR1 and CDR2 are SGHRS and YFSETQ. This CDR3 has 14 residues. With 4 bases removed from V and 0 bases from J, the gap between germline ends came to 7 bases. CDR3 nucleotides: TGCGCCAGCAGCCCGGGGGCAACTAATGAAAAACTGTTTTTT. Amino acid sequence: CASSPGATNEKLFF.

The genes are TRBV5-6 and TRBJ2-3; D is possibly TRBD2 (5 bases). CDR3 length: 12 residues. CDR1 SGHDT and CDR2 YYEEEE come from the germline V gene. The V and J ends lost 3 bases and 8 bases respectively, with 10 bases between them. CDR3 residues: CASSSGVGTQYF. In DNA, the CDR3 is TGTGCCAGCAGCTCCGGGGTGGGTACGCAGTATTTT.

CDR3: CASSFPGVNEQFF. CDR3 nucleotides: TGTGCCAGCAGTTTTCCGGGAGTAAATGAGCAGTTCTTC. The chain is built from TRBV28 and TRBJ2-1; TRBD2 is a possible D gene (6 bases). The CDR3 is made up of 13 amino acids. Trimming removed 3 bases from V and 7 bases from J, with 10 bases in between. The germline V gene encodes CDR1 MDHEN and CDR2 SYDVKM. The whole variable domain, remainder taken from reference TRBV28 and TRBJ2-1, is DVKVTQSSRYLVKRTGEKVFLECVQDMDHENMFWYRQDPGLGLRLIYFSYDVKMKEKGDIPEGYSVSREKKERFSLILESASTNQTSMYLCASSFPGVNEQFFGPGTRLTVL.

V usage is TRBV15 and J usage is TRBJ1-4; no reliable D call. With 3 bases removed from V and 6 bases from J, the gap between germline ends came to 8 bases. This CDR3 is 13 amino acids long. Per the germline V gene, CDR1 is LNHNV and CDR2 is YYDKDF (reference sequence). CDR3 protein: CATSSGRDEKLFF. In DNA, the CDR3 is TGTGCCACCAGCAGTGGGAGGGATGAAAAACTGTTTTTT.

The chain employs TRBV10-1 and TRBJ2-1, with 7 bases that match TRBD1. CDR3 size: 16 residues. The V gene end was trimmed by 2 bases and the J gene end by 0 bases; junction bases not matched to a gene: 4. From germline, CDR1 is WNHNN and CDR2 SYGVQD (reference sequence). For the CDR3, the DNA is TGCGCCAGCAGTGAGAAACAGGGGAGCTCCTACAATGAGCAGTTCTTC. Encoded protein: CASSEKQGSSYNEQFF.